The 10 T cell receptor beta chains below come from one sample, sequenced in a study of cytomegalovirus exposure and HLA in healthy donors. The study ran its PCR with 60 Vbeta and 13 Jbeta primers. Generated by immunoSEQ multiplex PCR, the TCRdb table keeps only in-frame clones and is missing some. The sample consists of about 55,000 clones, about 82% of them appearing once. Sequenced sample: PBMCs. These receptors all stem from a man aged 25 to 40 in good health and CMV-seronegative.

The chain links TRBV9 to TRBJ2-3, with 10 nucleotides matching TRBD2. Germline CDR1 reads SGDLS; CDR2 reads YYNGEE. The CDR3 covers 21 residues. With 4 bases clipped from V and 3 bases from J, the junction kept 23 bases outside the gene matches. The CDR3 coding sequence is TGTGCCAGCAGCTCCCGTCAGCGGGAGGGCCGCTTGCGGTACAGTACAGATACGCAGTATTTT. Its translation is CASSSRQREGRLRYSTDTQYF.

The chain employs TRBV2 and TRBJ1-2; a weak D match, TRBD1 (6 bases). V shed 7 bases and J shed 3 bases, with 9 bases lying between them. The CDR3 sequence is 12 residues long. From germline, CDR1 is SNHLY and CDR2 FYNNEI. CDR3 amino acids: CASKGDDYGYTF. DNA of the CDR3: TGTGCCAGCAAGGGGGATGACTATGGCTACACCTTC. Using reference TRBV2 and TRBJ1-2 for the parts outside the CDR3, the full variable domain is EPEVTQTPSHQVTQMGQEVILRCVPISNHLYFYWYRQILGQKVEFLVSFYNNEISEKSEIFDDQFSVERPDGSNFTLKIRSTKLEDSAMYFCASKGDDYGYTFGSGTRLTVV.

The V and J genes are TRBV6-1 and TRBJ1-4; 9 bases fit TRBD1. V dropped 4 bases and J dropped 4; count of bases not matched to a gene: 7. This CDR3 comprises 16 residues. In germline, CDR1 is MNHNS, CDR2 SASEGT. CDR3 DNA: TGTGCCAGCAGTGGCCTTGAGGGACAGGGTAATGAAAAACTGTTTTTT. This encodes CASSGLEGQGNEKLFF.

The J gene is TRBJ1-2, the V gene TRBV2; 7 nucleotides agree with TRBD1. The CDR3 extends over 14 amino acids. The V gene end was trimmed by 6 bases and the J gene end by 7 bases; junction bases not matched to a gene: 11. Germline lookup yields CDR1 SNHLY and CDR2 FYNNEI. CDR3 in amino acids: CASRNQGGVGGYTF. In nucleotides, the CDR3 is TGTGCCAGCAGAAATCAGGGGGGAGTTGGTGGCTACACCTTC.

The chain employs TRBV30 and TRBJ1-2; D is unclear. Trimming shortened V by 2 bases and J by 5 bases, and 9 bases separated the two germline ends. The CDR3 has 12 residues. The germline V gene encodes CDR1 GTSNPN and CDR2 SVGIG (reference sequence). In nucleotides, the CDR3 is TGTGCCTGGAGTCCACAGCCATATGGCTACACCTTC. As protein: CAWSPQPYGYTF.

The J gene is TRBJ1-2, the V gene TRBV5-1, with 12 bases fitting TRBD1. After removal of 4 bases from V and 1 base from J, the junction contained 8 bases not matched to a gene. This CDR3 has 17 amino acids. Germline assignment: CDR1 SGHRS and CDR2 YFSETQ. Here the CDR3 reads CASSPWGQGAYNYGYTF. DNA for the CDR3: TGCGCCAGCAGCCCCTGGGGACAGGGGGCCTATAACTATGGCTACACCTTC.

The chain uses TRBV7-9 and TRBJ2-5, with TRBD2 matching over 7 bases. The J call could be wrong; TRBJ2-7 is a better fit for the DNA end. The germline CDR1 and CDR2 sequences are SEHNR and FQNEAQ (reference sequence). This CDR3 is 15 amino acids long. The CDR3 sequence: CASSQGPGRAYEQYF. CDR3 in DNA: TGTGCCAGCAGCCAAGGCCCAGGGAGGGCCTACGAGCAGTACTTC.

The table lists this clone with a count of one. The V and J genes are TRBV11-2 and TRBJ2-7; weak D call: TRBD1 (6 bases). The germline gives CDR1 SGHAT, CDR2 FQNNGV. The ends were cut back, 0 bases at V and 0 bases at J, with 6 bases in the middle. The CDR3 consists of 14 residues. The DNA for the CDR3 is TGTGCCAGCAGCTTAGAACAGGGCTCCTACGAGCAGTACTTC. Its translation: CASSLEQGSYEQYF.

DNA for the CDR3: TGCGCCAGTAACTCAGGTGACACTGAAGCTTTCTTT. It encodes CASNSGDTEAFF. V usage is TRBV5-1 and J usage is TRBJ1-1; the D is unclear. Germline CDR1 SGHRS, CDR2 YFSETQ. V was shortened by 8 bases and J by 3 bases, with 11 bases between the two germline ends. This CDR3 contains 12 residues.

This chain joins TRBV19 and TRBJ2-7; 13 bases align to TRBD2. CDR3 size: 17 residues. The germline V gene encodes CDR1 LNHDA and CDR2 SQIVND (reference sequence). The ends lost 5 bases at V and 2 bases at J; junction bases unmatched: 9. CDR3 coding DNA: TGTGCCAGTAGTCCCCGGACTAGCGGGGGCGCGACCTACGAGCAGTACTTC. It translates to CASSPRTSGGATYEQYF.